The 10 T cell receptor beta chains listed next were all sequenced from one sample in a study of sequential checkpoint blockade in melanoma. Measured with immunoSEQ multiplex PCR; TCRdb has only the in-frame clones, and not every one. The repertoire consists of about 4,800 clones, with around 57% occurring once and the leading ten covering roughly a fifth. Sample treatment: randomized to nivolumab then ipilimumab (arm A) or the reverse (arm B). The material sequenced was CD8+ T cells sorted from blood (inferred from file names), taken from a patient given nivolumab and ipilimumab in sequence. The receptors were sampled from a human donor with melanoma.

CDR3 in amino acids: CASSSYPGSTEAFF. The CDR3 DNA reads TGTGCCAGCAGCTCCTACCCGGGAAGCACTGAAGCTTTCTTT. The chain uses TRBV7-6 and TRBJ1-1; D ambiguous. V gave up 4 bases and J gave up 4 bases, with 13 bases separating them. This CDR3 has 14 amino acids. Germline V CDR1 and CDR2: SGHVS, FNYEAQ.

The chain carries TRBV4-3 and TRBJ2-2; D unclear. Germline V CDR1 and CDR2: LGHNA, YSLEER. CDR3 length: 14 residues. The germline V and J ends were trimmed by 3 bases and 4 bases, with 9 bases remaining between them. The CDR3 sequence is CASSHPSSTGELFF. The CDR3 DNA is TGCGCCAGCAGCCACCCGTCGAGCACCGGGGAGCTGTTTTTT.

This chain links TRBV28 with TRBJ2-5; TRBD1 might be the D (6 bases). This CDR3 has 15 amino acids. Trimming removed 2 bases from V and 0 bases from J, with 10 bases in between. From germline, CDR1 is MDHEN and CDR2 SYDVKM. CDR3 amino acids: CASSLVWDNQETQYF. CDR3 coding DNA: TGTGCCAGCAGTTTAGTGTGGGACAACCAAGAGACCCAGTACTTC.

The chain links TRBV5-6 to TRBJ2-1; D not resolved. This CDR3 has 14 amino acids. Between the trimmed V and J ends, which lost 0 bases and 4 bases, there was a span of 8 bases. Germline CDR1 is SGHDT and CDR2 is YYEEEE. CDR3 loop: CASSLAATYNEQFF. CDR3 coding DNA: TGTGCCAGCAGCTTGGCTGCTACTTACAATGAGCAGTTCTTC.

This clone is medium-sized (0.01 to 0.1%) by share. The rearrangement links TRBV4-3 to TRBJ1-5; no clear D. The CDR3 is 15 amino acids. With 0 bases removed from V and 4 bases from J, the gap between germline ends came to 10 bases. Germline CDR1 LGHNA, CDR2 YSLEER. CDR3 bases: TGCGCCAGCAGCCAAGAACTCCCTTCTAATCAGCCCCAGCATTTT. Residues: CASSQELPSNQPQHF.

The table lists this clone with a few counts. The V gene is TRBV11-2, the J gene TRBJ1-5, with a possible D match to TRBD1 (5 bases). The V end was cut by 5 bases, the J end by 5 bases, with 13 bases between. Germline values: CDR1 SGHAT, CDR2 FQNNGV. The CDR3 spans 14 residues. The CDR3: CASSPDRTYQPQHF. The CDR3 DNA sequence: TGTGCCAGCAGCCCCGACAGAACTTATCAGCCCCAGCATTTT.

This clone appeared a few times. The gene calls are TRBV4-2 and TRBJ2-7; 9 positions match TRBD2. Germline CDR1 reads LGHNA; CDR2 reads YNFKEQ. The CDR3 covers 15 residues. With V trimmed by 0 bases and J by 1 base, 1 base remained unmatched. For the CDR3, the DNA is TGTGCCAGCAGCCAAGAGACTAGCGGTTCCTACGAGCAGTACTTC. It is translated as CASSQETSGSYEQYF.

CDR3 region: CASSLNQGEQYF. CDR3 DNA: TGTGCCAGCAGCTTAAATCAGGGGGAGCAGTACTTC. This rearrangement joins TRBV11-1 to TRBJ2-7, with D tentatively TRBD1 (6 bases). Germline V lookup: CDR1 SGHAT, CDR2 FQDESV (reference sequence). The CDR3 runs to 12 residues. With 2 bases removed from V and 7 bases from J, the gap between germline ends came to 9 bases.

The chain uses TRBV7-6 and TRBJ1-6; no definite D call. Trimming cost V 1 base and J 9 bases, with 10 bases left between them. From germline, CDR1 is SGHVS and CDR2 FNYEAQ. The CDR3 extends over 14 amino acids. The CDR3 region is CASSLVEESSPLHF. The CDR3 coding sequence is TGTGCCAGCAGCTTAGTCGAGGAGAGTTCACCCCTCCACTTT.

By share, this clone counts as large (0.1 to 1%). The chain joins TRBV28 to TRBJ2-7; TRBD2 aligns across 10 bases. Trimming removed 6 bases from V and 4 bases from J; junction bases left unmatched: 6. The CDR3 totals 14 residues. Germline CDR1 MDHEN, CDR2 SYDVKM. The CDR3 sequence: CASRPGTSAYEQYF. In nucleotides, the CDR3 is TGTGCCAGCAGGCCCGGGACTAGCGCTTACGAGCAGTACTTC.